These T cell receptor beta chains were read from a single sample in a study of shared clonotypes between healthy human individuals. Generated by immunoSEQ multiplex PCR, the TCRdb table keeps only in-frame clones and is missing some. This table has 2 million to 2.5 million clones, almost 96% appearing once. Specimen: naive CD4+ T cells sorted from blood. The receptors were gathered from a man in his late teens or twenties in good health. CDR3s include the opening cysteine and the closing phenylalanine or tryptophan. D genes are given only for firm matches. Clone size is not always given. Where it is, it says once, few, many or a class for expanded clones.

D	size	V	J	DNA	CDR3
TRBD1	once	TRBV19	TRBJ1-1	TGTGCCAGTATTCAGGGGGACTTGAACACTGAAGCTTTCTTT	CASIQGDLNTEAFF
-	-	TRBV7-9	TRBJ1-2	TGTGCCAGCACTAGGTTAAGCTATGGCTACACCTTC	CASTRLSYGYTF
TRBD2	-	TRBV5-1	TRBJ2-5	TGCGCCAGCAGCTTCGGACTAGCGGTATCTCAAGAGACCCAGTACTTC	CASSFGLAVSQETQYF
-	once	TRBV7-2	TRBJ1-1	TGTGCCAGCAGCTTATTTTATTCGCCCAGGGGCAGCAACACTGAAGCTTTCTTT	CASSLFYSPRGSNTEAFF
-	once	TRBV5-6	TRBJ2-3	TGTGCCAGCAGCTCAGGGGGGGATACGCAGTATTTT	CASSSGGDTQYF
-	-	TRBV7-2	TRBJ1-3	TGTGCCAGCAGCTTAGATCGGAGGAACACCATATATTTT	CASSLDRRNTIYF
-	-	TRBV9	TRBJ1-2	TGTGCCAGCAGCGTAGACGGGGCGTTGGGGGGCTACACCTTC	CASSVDGALGGYTF
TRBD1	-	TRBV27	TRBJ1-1	TGTGCCAGCAGTTCAACCGGGACAGGGAATACTGAAGCTTTCTTT	CASSSTGTGNTEAFF
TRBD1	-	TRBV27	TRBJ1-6	TGTGCCAGCAGTTTAGAGACAGGGTGGAATTCACCCCTCCACTTT	CASSLETGWNSPLHF
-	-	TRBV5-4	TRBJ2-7	TGTGCCAGCAGCTTTGGACCCACGAGCATGGACGAGCAGTACTTC	CASSFGPTSMDEQYF
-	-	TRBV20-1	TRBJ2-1	TGCAGTGCTTTCCTAAATGAGCAGTTCTTC	CSAFLNEQFF
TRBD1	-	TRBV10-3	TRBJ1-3	TGTGCCATCAGTGAGTCATTTGCAGGGGGGATCTCTGGAAACACCATATATTTT	CAISESFAGGISGNTIYF
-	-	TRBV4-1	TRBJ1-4	TGCGCCAGCAGCCAACTAGTGGGAACTTCTAATGAAAAACTGTTTTTT	CASSQLVGTSNEKLFF
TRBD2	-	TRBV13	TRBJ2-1	TGTGCCAGCAGCCTAACCCCATGGACTAGCGGGAGGGCCGCCTACAATGAGCAGTTCTTC	CASSLTPWTSGRAAYNEQFF